The present T cell receptor beta chain was sequenced within a study of T cell responses to AZD1222 COVID-19 vaccine. Broader study findings: Dominant at 160-218 and 743-854, vaccine-associated CD4 TCRs also spanned spike. Baseline antibody screening turned up just a handful of seropositive AZD1222 recipients. Donors in the cohort were predominantly white British and more often female, and clonal diversity was possibly underestimated. Reportedly, nearly half of unique spike TCRs recognized epitopes outside B.1.351/B.1.1.7 mutations.

Here immunoSEQ multiplex PCR was the method, and the copy in TCRdb shows in-frame clones only, minus some. The data contain approximately 130,000 clones, roughly 89% of them seen just once; the ten biggest clones take up 11%. In the case of this clone: Its target is unknown.

The sample consisted of peripheral blood, taken on day 0 of MenACWY control vaccination. The source of this sequence is an adult in good health.

CDR3 nucleotides: TGTGCCACCAGCAGCTTCCTCGACAGCAACTCTGGAAACACCATATATTTT. It is translated as CATSSFLDSNSGNTIYF. The J gene is TRBJ1-3, the V gene TRBV15; D perhaps matches TRBD1 (5 bases). The V gene lost 3 bases and the J gene lost 0 bases, with 15 bases spanning the gap. The CDR3 length is 17 residues. The germline gives CDR1 LNHNV, CDR2 YYDKDF (reference sequence).